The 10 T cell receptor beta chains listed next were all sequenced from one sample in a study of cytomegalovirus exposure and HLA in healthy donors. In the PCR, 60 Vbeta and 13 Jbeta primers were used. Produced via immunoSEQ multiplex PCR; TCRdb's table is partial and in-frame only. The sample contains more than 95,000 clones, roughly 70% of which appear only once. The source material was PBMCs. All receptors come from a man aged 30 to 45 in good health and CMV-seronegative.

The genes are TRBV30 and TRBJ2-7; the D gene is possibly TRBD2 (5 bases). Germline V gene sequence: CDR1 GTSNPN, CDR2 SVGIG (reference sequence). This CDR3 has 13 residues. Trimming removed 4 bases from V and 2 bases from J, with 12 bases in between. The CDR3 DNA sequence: TGTGCCTGGACTCCTCGGGGAGCCTACGAGCAGTACTTC. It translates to CAWTPRGAYEQYF.

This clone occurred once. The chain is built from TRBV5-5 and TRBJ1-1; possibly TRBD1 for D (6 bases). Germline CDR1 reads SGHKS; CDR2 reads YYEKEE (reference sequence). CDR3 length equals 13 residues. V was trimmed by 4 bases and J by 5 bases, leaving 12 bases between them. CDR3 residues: CASSPTGPTEAFF. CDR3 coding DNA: TGTGCCAGCAGCCCCACAGGGCCGACTGAAGCTTTCTTT.

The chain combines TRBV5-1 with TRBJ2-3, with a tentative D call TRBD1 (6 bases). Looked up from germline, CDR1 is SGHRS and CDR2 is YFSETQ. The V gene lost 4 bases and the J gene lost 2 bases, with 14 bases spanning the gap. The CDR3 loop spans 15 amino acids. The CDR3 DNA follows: TGCGCCAGCAGCATGGGGGCAGGGTCCACAGATACGCAGTATTTT. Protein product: CASSMGAGSTDTQYF.

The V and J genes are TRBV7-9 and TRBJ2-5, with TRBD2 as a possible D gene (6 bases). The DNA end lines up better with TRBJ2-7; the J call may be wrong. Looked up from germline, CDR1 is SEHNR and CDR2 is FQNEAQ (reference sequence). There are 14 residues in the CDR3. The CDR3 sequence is CASSSTGSSYEQYF. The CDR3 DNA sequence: TGTGCCAGCAGCTCCACCGGGAGTTCCTACGAGCAGTACTTC.

The CDR3 DNA reads as TGCGCCAGCAGCTTGGAAGGGGAAAACACCATATATTTT. Encoded protein: CASSLEGENTIYF. The chain links TRBV5-1 to TRBJ1-3; the D gene is possibly TRBD1 (5 bases). Looked up from germline, CDR1 is SGHRS and CDR2 is YFSETQ. The CDR3 sequence is 13 residues long. V lost 0 bases and J 6 bases, leaving 7 bases between the germline ends.

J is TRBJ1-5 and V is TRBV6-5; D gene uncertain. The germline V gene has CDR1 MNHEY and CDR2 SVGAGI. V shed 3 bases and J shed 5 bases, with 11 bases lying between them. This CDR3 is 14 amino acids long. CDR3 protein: CASSYREGYQPQHF. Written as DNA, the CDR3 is TGTGCCAGCAGTTATAGGGAGGGATATCAGCCCCAGCATTTT.

The CDR3 DNA follows: TGTGCCAGCAGTCCTAGCCAGGGGCTTTCGGCTGAAGCTTTCTTT. Translation: CASSPSQGLSAEAFF. V usage is TRBV5-4 and J usage is TRBJ1-1; the D gene is possibly TRBD1 (6 bases). The CDR3 covers 15 residues. V dropped 5 bases and J dropped 6 bases, with 20 bases sitting between them. Germline V CDR1 and CDR2: SGHNT, YYREEE (reference sequence).

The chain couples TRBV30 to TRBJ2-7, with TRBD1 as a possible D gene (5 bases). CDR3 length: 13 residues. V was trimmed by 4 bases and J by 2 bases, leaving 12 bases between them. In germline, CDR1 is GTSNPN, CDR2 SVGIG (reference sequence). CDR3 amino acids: CAWTYRGPYEQYF. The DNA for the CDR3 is TGTGCCTGGACTTATAGGGGTCCCTACGAGCAGTACTTC.

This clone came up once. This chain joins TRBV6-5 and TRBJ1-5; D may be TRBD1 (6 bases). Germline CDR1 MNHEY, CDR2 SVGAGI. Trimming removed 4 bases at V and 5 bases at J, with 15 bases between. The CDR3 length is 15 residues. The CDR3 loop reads CASSSDRTFDQPQHF. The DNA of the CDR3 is TGTGCCAGCAGTTCCGACAGGACCTTCGATCAGCCCCAGCATTTT.

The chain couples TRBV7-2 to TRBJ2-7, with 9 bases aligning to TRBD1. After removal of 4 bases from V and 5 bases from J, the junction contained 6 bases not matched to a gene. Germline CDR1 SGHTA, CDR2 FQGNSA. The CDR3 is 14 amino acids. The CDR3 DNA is TGTGCCAGCAGCTCAAGGACAGGGGTGAACGAGCAGTACTTC. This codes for CASSSRTGVNEQYF.